This T cell receptor beta chain was obtained from a study of OX40 agonist ivuxolimab in advanced cancers. Assay used: immunoSEQ multiplex PCR; TCRdb lists only in-frame clones, some missing. The table includes approximately 46,000 clones, roughly 80% detected once. The sequences come from CD4+ or CD8+ T cells sorted from blood, collected in a trial of the OX40 agonist ivuxolimab. The clonotype was recovered from an adult with an advanced solid tumor such as melanoma, head and neck, liver or kidney cancer.

DNA of the CDR3: TGTGCCAGCAGTGACCGGACCTGGGGAACTGAAGCTTTCTTT. Its translation is CASSDRTWGTEAFF. The chain couples TRBV6-1 to TRBJ1-1; the D is unclear. This CDR3 is built from 14 residues. The germline V gene encodes CDR1 MNHNS and CDR2 SASEGT. V dropped 3 bases and J dropped 5 bases, with 13 bases sitting between them.